This T cell receptor (beta chain) comes out of a study of blood T cell repertoires in COVID-19. Whole-study context: Donors in the United States, Italy and Spain gave samples during acute or convalescent COVID-19. From T cells, B-cell-depleted T cells, or PBMCs came the material, which was cDNA or gDNA.

Original analysis: Amplification of reference gene primers provided the estimated nucleated cell counts. Using immunoSEQ multiplex PCR, the repertoire was profiled, and TCRdb retains in-frame clones only, with some absent. V, J and clone size derive from that table, while D and trimming were established from the DNA sequence. This table holds around 70,000 clones, roughly 81% found once. The CDR3 loop spans 12 amino acids. V lost 5 bases and J 7 bases, leaving 11 bases between the germline ends. Germline values: CDR1 MDHEN, CDR2 SYDVKM. Sample: peripheral blood. The chain combines TRBV28 with TRBJ1-2; D remains unclear. This sequence originates from a man in his 70s with acute or convalescent COVID-19. CDR3 loop: CASSLPEVGYTF. The CDR3 bases are TGTGCCAGCAGTCTTCCAGAAGTTGGCTACACCTTC.